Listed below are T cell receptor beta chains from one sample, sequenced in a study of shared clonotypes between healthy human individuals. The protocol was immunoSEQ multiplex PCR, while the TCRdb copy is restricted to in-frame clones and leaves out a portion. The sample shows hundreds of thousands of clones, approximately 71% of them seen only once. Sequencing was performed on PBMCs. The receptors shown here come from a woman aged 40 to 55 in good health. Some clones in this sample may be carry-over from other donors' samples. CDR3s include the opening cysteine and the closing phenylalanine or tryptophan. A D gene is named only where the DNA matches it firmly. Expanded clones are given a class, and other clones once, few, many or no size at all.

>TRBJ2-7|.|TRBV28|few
CASKVPHYEQYF
TGTGCCAGCAAGGTACCCCACTACGAGCAGTACTTC
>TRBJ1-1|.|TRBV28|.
CASSLFRADMNTEAFF
TGTGCCAGCAGTTTATTTAGGGCAGACATGAACACTGAAGCTTTCTTT
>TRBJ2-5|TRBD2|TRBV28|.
CASSMTSGRALVQETQYF
TGTGCCAGCAGTATGACTAGCGGGAGGGCCCTCGTCCAAGAGACCCAGTACTTC
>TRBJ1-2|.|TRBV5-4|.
CASTSPLAQINYGYTF
TGTGCCAGCACCTCCCCACTCGCACAGATTAACTATGGCTACACCTTC
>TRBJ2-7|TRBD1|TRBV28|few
CASSPPRDSFYEQYF
TGTGCCAGCAGCCCGCCCCGGGACAGCTTCTACGAGCAGTACTTC
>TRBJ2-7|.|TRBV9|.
CASSVQGGEQYF
TGTGCCAGCAGCGTACAGGGAGGCGAGCAGTACTTC
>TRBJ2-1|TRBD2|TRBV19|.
CASLAGDYNEQFF
TGTGCCAGTTTAGCGGGAGACTACAATGAGCAGTTCTTC
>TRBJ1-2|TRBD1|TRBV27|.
CASSLTTTGNANYGYTF
TGTGCCAGCAGTTTAACAACGACAGGGAACGCTAACTATGGCTACACCTTC
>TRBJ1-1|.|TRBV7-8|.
CASSPDWGANTEAFF
TGTGCCAGCAGCCCCGACTGGGGGGCGAACACTGAAGCTTTCTTT
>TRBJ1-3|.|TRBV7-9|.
CASSAGWNTIYF
TGTGCCAGCAGCGCGGGGTGGAACACCATATATTTT
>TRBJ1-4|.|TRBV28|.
CASTTGTGASNEKLFF
TGTGCCAGCACCACCGGCACGGGGGCGAGTAATGAAAAACTGTTTTTT
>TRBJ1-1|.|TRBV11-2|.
CASSLDYGVEAFF
TGTGCCAGCAGCTTAGATTACGGAGTTGAAGCTTTCTTT
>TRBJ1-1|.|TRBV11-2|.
CASSVLAGTEAFF
TGTGCCAGCAGCGTCCTAGCCGGGACTGAAGCTTTCTTT
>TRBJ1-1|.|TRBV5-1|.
CASSFGGWNTEAFF
TGCGCCAGCAGCTTTGGGGGGTGGAACACTGAAGCTTTCTTT
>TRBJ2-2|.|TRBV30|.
CAWRRRGHGELFF
TGTGCCTGGAGACGCAGGGGCCACGGGGAGCTGTTTTTT
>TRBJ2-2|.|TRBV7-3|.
CASSAQPNGELFF
TGTGCCAGCAGCGCCCAACCGAACGGGGAGCTGTTTTTT
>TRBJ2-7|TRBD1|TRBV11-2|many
CASSLDARGIDEQYF
TGTGCCAGCAGCTTAGATGCCAGGGGGATCGACGAGCAGTACTTC
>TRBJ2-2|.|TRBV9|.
CASSVRAAGELFF
TGTGCCAGCAGCGTTAGGGCCGCCGGGGAGCTGTTTTTT
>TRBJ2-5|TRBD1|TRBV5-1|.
CASSLGRGQQETQYF
TGCGCCAGCAGCTTGGGCCGGGGACAGCAAGAGACCCAGTACTTC
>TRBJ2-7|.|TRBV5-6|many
CASSMGPYEQYF
TGTGCCAGCAGCATGGGTCCCTACGAGCAGTACTTC
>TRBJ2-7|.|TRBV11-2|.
CASSLAGGSYEQYF
TGTGCCAGCAGCTTAGCGGGTGGCTCCTACGAGCAGTACTTC
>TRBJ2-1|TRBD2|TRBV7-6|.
CASSRLAGAYNEQFF
TGTGCCAGCAGTCGTCTAGCGGGAGCTTACAATGAGCAGTTCTTC
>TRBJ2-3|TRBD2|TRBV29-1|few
CSVVTSGTDTQYF
TGCAGCGTTGTCACTAGCGGCACAGATACGCAGTATTTT
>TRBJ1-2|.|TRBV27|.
CASTSVPGQRGDGYTF
TGTGCCAGCACCAGCGTCCCGGGACAACGGGGAGATGGCTACACCTTC
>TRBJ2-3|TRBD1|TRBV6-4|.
CASSNARTGGRDTQYF
TGTGCCAGCAGCAACGCCCGGACAGGGGGCCGTGATACGCAGTATTTT
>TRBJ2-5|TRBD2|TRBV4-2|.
CASSAGTSARETQYF
TGTGCCAGCAGCGCCGGGACTAGCGCACGAGAGACCCAGTACTTC
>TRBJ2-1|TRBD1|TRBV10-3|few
CAIRAGTGAYNEQFF
TGTGCCATCAGGGCAGGGACAGGGGCCTACAATGAGCAGTTCTTC
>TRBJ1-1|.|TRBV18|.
CASSPRQWGTEAFF
TGTGCCAGCTCACCCCGACAGTGGGGAACTGAAGCTTTCTTT
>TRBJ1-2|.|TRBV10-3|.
CAIRSPGRDNYGYTF
TGTGCCATCAGGTCCCCCGGCAGGGACAACTATGGCTACACCTTC
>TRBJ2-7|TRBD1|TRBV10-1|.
CASSERQGYEQYF
TGCGCCAGCAGTGAGAGACAGGGCTACGAGCAGTACTTC
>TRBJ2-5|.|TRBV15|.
CATSRDRQETQYF
TGTGCCACCAGCAGAGACAGGCAAGAGACCCAGTACTTC
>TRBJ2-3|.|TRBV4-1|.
CASSQDWRRRTDTQYF
TGCGCCAGCAGCCAAGATTGGCGGCGACGCACAGATACGCAGTATTTT
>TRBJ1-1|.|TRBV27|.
CASAPLGPDTEAFF
TGTGCCAGCGCTCCCTTGGGACCGGACACTGAAGCTTTCTTT
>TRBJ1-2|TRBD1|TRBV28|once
CASSSTGEVYGYTF
TGTGCCAGCAGTTCCACAGGGGAGGTCTATGGCTACACCTTC
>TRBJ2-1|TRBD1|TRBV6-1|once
CASSQQGGEQFF
TGTGCCAGCAGCCAACAGGGGGGTGAGCAGTTCTTC
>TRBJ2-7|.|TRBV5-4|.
CASAHSPDYEQYF
TGTGCCAGCGCTCATAGCCCGGATTACGAGCAGTACTTC
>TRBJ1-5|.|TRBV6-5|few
CASSPDRNQPQHF
TGTGCCAGCAGTCCAGACAGGAATCAGCCCCAGCATTTT
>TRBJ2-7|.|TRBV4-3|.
CASSQDTGSYEQYF
TGCGCCAGCAGCCAAGATACCGGGAGCTACGAGCAGTACTTC
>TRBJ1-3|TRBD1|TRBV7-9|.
CASSSLTGNSNTIYF
TGTGCCAGCAGCTCCCTGACAGGGAACAGCAACACCATATATTTT
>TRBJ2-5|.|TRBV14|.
CASSRRTSIKETQYF
TGTGCCAGCAGCCGCCGGACATCTATCAAGGAGACCCAGTACTTC
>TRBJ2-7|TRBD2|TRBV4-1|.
CASSQGGLAGSGEQYF
TGCGCCAGCAGCCAAGGGGGTCTAGCGGGATCGGGGGAGCAGTACTTC
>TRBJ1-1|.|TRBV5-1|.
CASSLGRGMITEAFF
TGCGCCAGCAGCTTGGGGCGGGGGATGATCACTGAAGCTTTCTTT
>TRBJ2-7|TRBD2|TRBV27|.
CASSPQREARTEQYF
TGTGCCAGCAGTCCCCAGCGGGAGGCCCGGACCGAGCAGTACTTC
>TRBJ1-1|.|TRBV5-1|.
CASSLEVSNTEAFF
TGCGCCAGCAGCTTGGAGGTGTCGAACACTGAAGCTTTCTTT
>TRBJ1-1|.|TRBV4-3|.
CASSQGYRAFF
TGCGCCAGCAGCCAGGGGTATCGAGCTTTCTTT
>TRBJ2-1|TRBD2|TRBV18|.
CASSPRGGGLAYEQFF
TGTGCCAGCTCACCACGGGGCGGGGGACTAGCCTATGAGCAGTTCTTC
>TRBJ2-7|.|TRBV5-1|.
CASSLGGYEQYF
TGCGCCAGCAGCTTGGGGGGATACGAGCAGTACTTC
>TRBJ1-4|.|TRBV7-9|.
CASSLLGLNEKLFF
TGTGCCAGCAGCTTACTAGGCCTTAATGAAAAACTGTTTTTT
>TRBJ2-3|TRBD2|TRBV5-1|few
CASSLDLAGTHTDTQYF
TGCGCCAGCAGCCTCGACCTAGCGGGAACTCACACAGATACGCAGTATTTT
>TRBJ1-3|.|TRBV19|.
CASSIGQKGKALAGNTIYF
TGTGCCAGTAGTATAGGTCAAAAGGGGAAAGCGCTTGCTGGAAACACCATATATTTT
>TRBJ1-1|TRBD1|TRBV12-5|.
CASGLVQGAGNTEAFF
TGTGCTAGTGGTTTGGTACAGGGGGCAGGAAACACTGAAGCTTTCTTT
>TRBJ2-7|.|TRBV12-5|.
CASGLGQGSYEQYF
TGTGCTAGTGGTTTGGGTCAGGGTTCCTACGAGCAGTACTTC
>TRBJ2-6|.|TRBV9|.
CASSPGWGIGANVLTF
TGTGCCAGCAGCCCCGGTTGGGGAATTGGGGCCAACGTCCTGACTTTC
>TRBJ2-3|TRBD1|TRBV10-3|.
CAISGSGGTQYF
TGTGCCATCAGCGGTTCAGGGGGTACGCAGTATTTT